This T cell receptor beta chain was sequenced in a study of shared clonotypes between healthy human individuals. Deep level was the assay's run setting. Measured with immunoSEQ multiplex PCR; TCRdb has only the in-frame clones, and not every one. Among nearly 600,000 clones listed, around 95% were seen once. Cells designated naive CD8 were CD45RO-negative and were positively selected for CCR7, with terminally differentiated effector memory CD45RA+ cells excluded. Of note for this clone: An end of the junction differs from the germline gene, which may be a read error.

The germline V gene encodes CDR1 LNHDA and CDR2 SQIVND (reference sequence). This CDR3 spans 15 amino acids. What was sequenced was naive CD8+ T cells sorted from blood. This TCR was sampled from a woman between 25 and 40 years old in good health. The genes are TRBV19 and TRBJ2-3; D gene uncertain. The CDR3: CASSLDPRSTDTQYF. DNA for the CDR3: TGTGCCAGTAGTTTAGACCCGAGGAGCACAGATACGCAGTATTTT.